The sequence of this T cell receptor beta chain was determined in a study of cytomegalovirus exposure and HLA in healthy donors. Notes on the study in general: In vitro confirmation showed a few CMV-associated chains to be CMV antigen specific. Accounts indicate the classifier identified cytomegalovirus status with strong specificity and sensitivity. The study found most TCR sequences rare, yet found some public TCRs in many donors. The study put under 200 TCR beta chains on its list as cytomegalovirus-associated.

A note on this clone: Its target is not known.

This CDR3 has 14 residues. J was trimmed by 0 bases and V by 7 bases; bases with no gene match: 3. The V gene's germline CDR1 is SNHLY and CDR2 FYNNEI. Only in-frame clones appear in the TCRdb table, and some are missing; sequencing was by immunoSEQ multiplex PCR. The sample contains about 110,000 clones, 88% of which appear only once. This rearrangement joins TRBV2 to TRBJ1-5; 7 positions match TRBD1. The clonotype comes from a woman aged 18-29 years in good health and CMV-seropositive. The material sequenced was PBMCs. CDR3 region: CASTTGLSNQPQHF. The CDR3 DNA reads as TGTGCCAGCACGACAGGGCTTAGCAATCAGCCCCAGCATTTT.